One and the same sample provided the 6 T cell receptor beta chains below, sequenced in a study of shared clonotypes between healthy human individuals. Generated by immunoSEQ multiplex PCR, the TCRdb table keeps only in-frame clones and is missing some. The sample has some 2.4 million clones, 93% seen once. Sequencing input: naive CD4+ T cells from PBMCs. Subset specified: CD45RA+ positively selected. The source of these receptors is a man between 18 and 35 years old in good health. Some clones in this sample may be carry-over from other donors' samples.

As to this clone: This sample includes further DNA sequences coding for the same CDR3. V and J are TRBV7-2 and TRBJ2-1, with TRBD2 matching over 8 bases. With 6 bases clipped from V and 7 bases from J, the junction kept 8 bases outside the gene matches. The germline V gene encodes CDR1 SGHTA and CDR2 FQGNSA. The CDR3 totals 14 residues. The CDR3, as DNA: TGTGCCAGCAGTAGAGGACTAGCTGCGAATGAGCAGTTCTTC. Translated, it gives CASSRGLAANEQFF.

The chain carries TRBV7-2 and TRBJ1-5; TRBD1 is a possible D gene (6 bases). The CDR3 runs to 15 residues. Germline loops: CDR1 SGHTA, CDR2 FQGNSA. V shed 2 bases and J shed 3 bases, with 11 bases lying between them. The CDR3 DNA reads TGTGCCAGCAGCTTAACGAGGGGGGACAATCAGCCCCAGCATTTT. Translation gives CASSLTRGDNQPQHF.

The rearrangement joins TRBV7-3 to TRBJ2-3; 7 bases fit TRBD2. Germline V gene sequence: CDR1 SGHTA, CDR2 FQGTGA. The V segment lost 4 bases and the J segment 8 bases; nucleotides outside the gene matches: 6. This CDR3 spans 13 amino acids. CDR3 loop: CASSWVTGGTQYF. CDR3 nucleotides: TGTGCCAGCAGCTGGGTTACGGGAGGTACGCAGTATTTT.

This clone appeared a few times. The chain recombines TRBV10-1 with TRBJ1-5; D remains ambiguous. With 7 bases removed from V and 6 bases from J, the gap between germline ends came to 13 bases. There are 13 residues in the CDR3. Germline V gene sequence: CDR1 WNHNN, CDR2 SYGVQD (reference sequence). CDR3 region: CASISTSTQPQHF. CDR3 sequence (DNA): TGCGCCAGCATATCGACTTCAACTCAGCCCCAGCATTTT.

The chain couples TRBV7-2 to TRBJ2-3, with 10 bases aligning to TRBD1. The ends lost 0 bases at V and 6 bases at J; junction bases unmatched: 6. The CDR3 has 16 residues. Germline CDR1 SGHTA, CDR2 FQGNSA. The CDR3 nucleotides are TGTGCCAGCAGCTTAGCGGGACAGGGGTTCTCGGATACGCAGTATTTT. Its translation is CASSLAGQGFSDTQYF.

This sequence joins TRBV13 and TRBJ1-5; perhaps TRBD1 as D (5 bases). Germline lookup yields CDR1 PRHDT and CDR2 FYEKMQ (reference sequence). This CDR3 has 14 residues. The V end lost 0 bases, the J end lost 9 bases, and 12 bases lay between the germline ends. The CDR3 DNA is TGTGCCAGCAGCTTAGGATCAGACAGACCGCCCCAGCATTTT. Encoded protein: CASSLGSDRPPQHF.